This T cell receptor beta chain was identified during a study of CD8 T cells in ankylosing spondylitis. TCRdb recomputed calls from the 5' RACE reads with MiXCR, one row per CDR3 protein. The sample has almost 400,000 distinct CDR3 sequences; 20% to 25% are singletons. V lost 5 bases to trimming and J lost 6 bases, with 15 bases between them. Germline values: CDR1 MNHNS, CDR2 SASEGT. The CDR3 has 14 amino acids. Study outcomes and limitations: Prior literature has documented some motif variants in synovial fluid and blood from reactive arthritis. A TCR beta motif made of roughly eight highly homologous variants seemed typical of ankylosing spondylitis blood. Clones linked to the disease showed a CD8+ phenotype. They occurred at relatively low frequencies in peripheral blood. Reportedly, matched ankylosing spondylitis synovial fluid was significantly enriched for disease-linked clones.

A remark on this clonotype: No antigen is known for it.

Sequencing used blood, either unsorted or a sorted T cell fraction (not recorded which). The sequence came from a male donor with ankylosing spondylitis. The chain joins TRBV6-1 to TRBJ2-3, with TRBD1 as a possible D gene (6 bases). The CDR3 sequence is CASSPGAISDTQYF. In nucleotides, the CDR3 is TGTGCCAGCAGTCCAGGGGCGATTTCTGATACGCAGTATTTT.